This T cell receptor (beta chain) was obtained from a study of response to subunit inactivated influenza vaccine. General study points: It was the authors' suggestion that each seasonal influenza vaccination recruits few new T cells.

TCRdb called the RT-PCR reads again in MiXCR, with one record for every CDR3 protein. The repertoire holds roughly 790,000 distinct CDR3 sequences, with around 20% as singletons. To note about this clonotype: Its antigen is not known.

The CDR3 length is 13 residues. Sequencing was performed on PBMCs from blood, taken around 5 days after vaccination. The V and J genes are TRBV21-1 and TRBJ2-7; the DNA was not used to check the table's D call, TRBD1. TRBV21-1 is marked as a pseudogene. This clonotype was sampled from a man aged 45-65 years who received an inactivated influenza vaccine. CDR3 amino acids: CARPTDRVSEQYF. DNA of the CDR3: TGTGCCAGACCGACGGACAGGGTATCCGAGCAGTACTTC.